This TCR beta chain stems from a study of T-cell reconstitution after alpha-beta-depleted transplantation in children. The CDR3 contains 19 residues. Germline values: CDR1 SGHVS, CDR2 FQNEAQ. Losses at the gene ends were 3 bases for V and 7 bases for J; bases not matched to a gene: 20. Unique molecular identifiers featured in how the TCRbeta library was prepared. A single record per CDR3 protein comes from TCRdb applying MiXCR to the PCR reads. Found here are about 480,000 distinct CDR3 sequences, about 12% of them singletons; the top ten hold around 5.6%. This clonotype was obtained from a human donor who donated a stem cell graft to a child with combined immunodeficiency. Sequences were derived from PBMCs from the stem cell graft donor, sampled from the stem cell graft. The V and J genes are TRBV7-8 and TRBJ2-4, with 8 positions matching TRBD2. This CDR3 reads CASSLERTRDAGGGNIQYF. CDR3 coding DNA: TGTGCCAGCAGCTTGGAACGGACGCGGGATGCGGGCGGGGGGAACATTCAGTACTTC.